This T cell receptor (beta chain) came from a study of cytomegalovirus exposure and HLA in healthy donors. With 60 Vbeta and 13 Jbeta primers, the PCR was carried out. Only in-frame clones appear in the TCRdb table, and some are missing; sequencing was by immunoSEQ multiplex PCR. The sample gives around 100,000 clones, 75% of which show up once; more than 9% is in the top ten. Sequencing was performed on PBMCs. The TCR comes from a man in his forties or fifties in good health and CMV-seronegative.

This CDR3 reads CASRVGLATTDTQYF. CDR3 DNA: TGTGCCAGCAGAGTTGGACTAGCAACCACAGATACGCAGTATTTT. The chain uses TRBV7-2 and TRBJ2-3, with TRBD2 matching over 8 bases. The CDR3 loop spans 15 amino acids. The junction had 7 bases not matched to a gene; V was cut back by 6 bases and J by 2 bases. The germline CDR1 and CDR2 sequences are SGHTA and FQGNSA.